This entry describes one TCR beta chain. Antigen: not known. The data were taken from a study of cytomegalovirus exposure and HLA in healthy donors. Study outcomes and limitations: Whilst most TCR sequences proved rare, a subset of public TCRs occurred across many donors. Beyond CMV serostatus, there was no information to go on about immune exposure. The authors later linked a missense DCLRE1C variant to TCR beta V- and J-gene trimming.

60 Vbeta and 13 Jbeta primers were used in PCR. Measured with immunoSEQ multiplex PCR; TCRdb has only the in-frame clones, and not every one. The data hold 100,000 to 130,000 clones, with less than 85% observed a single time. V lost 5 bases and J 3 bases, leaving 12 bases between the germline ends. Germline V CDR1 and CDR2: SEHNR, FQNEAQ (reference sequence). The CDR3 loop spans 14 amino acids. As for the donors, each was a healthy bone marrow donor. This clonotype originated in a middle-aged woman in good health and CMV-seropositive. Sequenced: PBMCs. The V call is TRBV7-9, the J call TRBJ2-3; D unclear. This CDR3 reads CASSPDTGTDTQYF. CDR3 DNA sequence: TGTGCCAGCAGCCCAGATACCGGGACAGATACGCAGTATTTT.